These T cell receptor beta chains were read from a single sample in a study of blood T cell repertoires in COVID-19. TCRdb's table, derived via immunoSEQ multiplex PCR, lists solely in-frame clones and lacks some. This table holds hundreds of thousands of clones, about 91% found once. The specimen was peripheral blood. The receptors here all came from an elderly man with acute or convalescent COVID-19. The CDR3 runs from the conserved cysteine through the conserved F or W.

V gene	J gene	CDR3 protein
TRBV11-2	TRBJ1-1	CASSLAAATGRTEAFF
TRBV7-2	TRBJ1-2	CASSANNFQVNYGYTF
TRBV7-2	TRBJ2-2	CASSADSDTGELFF
TRBV7-7	TRBJ2-5	CASSLSGVPQETQYF
TRBV7-2	TRBJ1-3	CASSSMGPGAGNTIYF
TRBV5-1	TRBJ1-5	CASSPGGYSNQPQHF
TRBV28	TRBJ1-1	CASSLWGGLTEAFF
TRBV7-2	TRBJ2-3	CASRRLATGADTQYF
TRBV4-1	TRBJ1-1	CASSQTGTLNTEAFF
TRBV7-8	TRBJ1-5	CASSNTGSWNQPQHF
TRBV11-2	TRBJ2-5	CASSLGSAGYAGETQYF
TRBV5-8	TRBJ1-5	CASTVGGIRPQHF
TRBV9	TRBJ2-6	CASSEGTGAPGANVLTF
TRBV7-2	TRBJ1-5	CASSLGRQTNQPQHF
TRBV7-9	TRBJ1-4	CASSPTGAGEKLFF
TRBV5-6	TRBJ2-4	CASSQLGLIAAKNIQYF
TRBV3-1/TRBV3-2	TRBJ1-2	CASSQVSEGWDYGYTF
TRBV16	TRBJ2-1	CASSQSRDRVVGDEQFF
TRBV7-3	TRBJ2-1	CASSLTPSGYNEQFF
TRBV9	TRBJ2-7	CASSVATGGQGGYEQYF
TRBV4-1	TRBJ1-1	CASSQGLDRGNRATEAFF
TRBV24-1	TRBJ1-2	CATSDLGPGTGYTF
TRBV5-4	TRBJ2-7	CASSLGYPGQGVEQYF
TRBV19	TRBJ1-1	CASSVREGVSEAFF
TRBV7-6	TRBJ1-1	CASSLQTEAFF
TRBV2	TRBJ2-2	CASSEIGQGSTGELFF
TRBV7-3	TRBJ2-3	CASSPLGADTQYF
TRBV2	TRBJ2-3	CASSPLLAGGSDTQYF
TRBV6-2/TRBV6-3	TRBJ2-6	CASSPMTGGANVLTF
TRBV19	TRBJ2-7	CASSTTLGGYEQYF
TRBV18	TRBJ1-2	CASSPTGGRSYGYTF
TRBV15	TRBJ2-1	CATSRDSIAGTGNEQFF
TRBV6-1	TRBJ1-5	CASSERYDQPQHF
TRBV7-2	TRBJ2-5	CASSSGLQETQYF
TRBV27	TRBJ1-2	CASGQGLFGHGYTF
TRBV6-5	TRBJ1-3	CASSYDSSGSGNTIYF
TRBV9	TRBJ2-3	CASSVVGGQTDTQYF
TRBV7-2	TRBJ1-3	CASSLLGESGNTIYF
TRBV7-2	TRBJ1-2	CASSRESGYGYTF
TRBV27	TRBJ1-5	CASSLYGRNSNQPQHF
TRBV5-1	TRBJ2-5	CASSSGSGKWETQYF
TRBV6-5	TRBJ2-2	CASSWTGGNTGELFF
TRBV18	TRBJ2-2	CASSPGLVGELFF
TRBV15	TRBJ1-2	CATSRDRTGGYTF
TRBV7-9	TRBJ2-5	CASSLDTASETQYF
TRBV3-1/TRBV3-2	TRBJ1-1	CASRLQGLSEAFF
TRBV11-2	TRBJ2-7	CASSSAYEQYF